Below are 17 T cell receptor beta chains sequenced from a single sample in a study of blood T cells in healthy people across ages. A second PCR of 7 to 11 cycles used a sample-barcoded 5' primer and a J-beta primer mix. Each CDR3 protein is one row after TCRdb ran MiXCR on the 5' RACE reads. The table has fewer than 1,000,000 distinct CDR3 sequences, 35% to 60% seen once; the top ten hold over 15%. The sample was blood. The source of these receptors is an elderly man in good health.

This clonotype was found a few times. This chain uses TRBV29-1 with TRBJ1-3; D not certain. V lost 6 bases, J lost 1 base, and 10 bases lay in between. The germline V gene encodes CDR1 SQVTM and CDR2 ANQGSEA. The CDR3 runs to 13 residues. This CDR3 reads CSVAYASGNTIYF. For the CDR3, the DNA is TGCAGCGTCGCGTATGCTTCTGGAAACACCATATATTTT.

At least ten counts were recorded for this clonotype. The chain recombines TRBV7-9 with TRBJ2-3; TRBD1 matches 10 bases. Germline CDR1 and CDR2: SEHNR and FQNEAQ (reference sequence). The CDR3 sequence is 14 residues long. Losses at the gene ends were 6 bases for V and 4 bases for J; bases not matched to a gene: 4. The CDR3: CASRTGGTADTQYF. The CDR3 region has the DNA TGTGCCAGCAGGACAGGGGGCACGGCAGATACGCAGTATTTT.

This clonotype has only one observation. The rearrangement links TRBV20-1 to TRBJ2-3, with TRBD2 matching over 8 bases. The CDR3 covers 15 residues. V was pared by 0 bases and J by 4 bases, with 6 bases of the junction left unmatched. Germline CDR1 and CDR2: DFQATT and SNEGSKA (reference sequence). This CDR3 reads CSARDSAGVADTQYF. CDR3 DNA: TGCAGTGCTAGAGATTCAGCGGGAGTAGCAGATACGCAGTATTTT.

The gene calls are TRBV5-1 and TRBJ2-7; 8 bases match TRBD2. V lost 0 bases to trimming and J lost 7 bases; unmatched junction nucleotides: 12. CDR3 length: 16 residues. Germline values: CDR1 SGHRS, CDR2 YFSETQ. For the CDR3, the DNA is TGCGCCAGCAGCTTGGTGGCGCGGGAGGCCTACAATGAGCAGTACTTC. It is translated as CASSLVAREAYNEQYF.

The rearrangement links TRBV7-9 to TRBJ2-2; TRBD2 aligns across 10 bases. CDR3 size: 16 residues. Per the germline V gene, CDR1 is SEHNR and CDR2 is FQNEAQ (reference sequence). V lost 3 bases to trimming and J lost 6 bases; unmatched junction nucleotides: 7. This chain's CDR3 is CASSFLLAGFSGELFF. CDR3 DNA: TGTGCCAGCAGCTTTCTACTAGCGGGATTTTCCGGGGAGCTGTTTTTT.

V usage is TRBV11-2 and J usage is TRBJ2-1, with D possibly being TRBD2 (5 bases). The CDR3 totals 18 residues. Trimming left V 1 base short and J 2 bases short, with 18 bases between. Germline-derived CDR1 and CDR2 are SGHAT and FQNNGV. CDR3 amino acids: CASSLVSSRTPPYNEQFF. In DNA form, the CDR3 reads TGTGCCAGCAGCTTAGTGTCTAGCAGGACCCCTCCCTACAATGAGCAGTTCTTC. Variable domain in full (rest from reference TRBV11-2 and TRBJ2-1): EAGVAQSPRYKIIEKRQSVAFWCNPISGHATLYWYQQILGQGPKLLIQFQNNGVVDDSQLPKDRFSAERLKGVDSTLKIQPAKLEDSAVYLCASSLVSSRTPPYNEQFFGPGTRLTVL.

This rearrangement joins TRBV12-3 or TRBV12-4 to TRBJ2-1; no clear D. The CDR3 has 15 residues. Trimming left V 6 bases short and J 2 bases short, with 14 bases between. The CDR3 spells CASRWSGPPYNEQFF. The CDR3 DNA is TGTGCCAGCAGATGGTCGGGCCCGCCCTACAATGAGCAGTTCTTC.

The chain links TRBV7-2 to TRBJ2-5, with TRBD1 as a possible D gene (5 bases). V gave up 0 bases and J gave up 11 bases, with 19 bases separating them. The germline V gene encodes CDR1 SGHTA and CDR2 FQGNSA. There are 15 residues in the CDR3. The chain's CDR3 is CASSLAGPNYNEQYF. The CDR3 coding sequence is TGTGCCAGCAGCTTAGCGGGGCCCAACTACAATGAGCAGTACTTC.

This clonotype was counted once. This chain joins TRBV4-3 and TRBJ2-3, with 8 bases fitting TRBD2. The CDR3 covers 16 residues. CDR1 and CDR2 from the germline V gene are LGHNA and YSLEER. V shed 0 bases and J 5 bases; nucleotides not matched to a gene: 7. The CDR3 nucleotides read TGCGCCAGCAGCCAAGATAGGCTAGCGGGCGTAGATACGCAGTATTTT. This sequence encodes CASSQDRLAGVDTQYF.

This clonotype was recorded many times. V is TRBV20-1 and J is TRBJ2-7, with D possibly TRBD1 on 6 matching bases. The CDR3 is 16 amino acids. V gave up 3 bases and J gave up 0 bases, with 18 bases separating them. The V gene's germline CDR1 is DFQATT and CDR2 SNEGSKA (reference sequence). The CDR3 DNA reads TGCAGTGCTAGTCCGATAGGGGGTTACAGCTCCTACGAGCAGTACTTC. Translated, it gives CSASPIGGYSSYEQYF.

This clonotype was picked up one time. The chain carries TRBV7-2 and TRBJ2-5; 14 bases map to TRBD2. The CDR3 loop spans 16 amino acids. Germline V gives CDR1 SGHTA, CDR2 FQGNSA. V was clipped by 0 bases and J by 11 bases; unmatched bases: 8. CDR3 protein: CASSLAGLAGGTEQYF. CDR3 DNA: TGTGCCAGCAGCTTAGCCGGACTAGCGGGAGGCACTGAGCAGTACTTC.

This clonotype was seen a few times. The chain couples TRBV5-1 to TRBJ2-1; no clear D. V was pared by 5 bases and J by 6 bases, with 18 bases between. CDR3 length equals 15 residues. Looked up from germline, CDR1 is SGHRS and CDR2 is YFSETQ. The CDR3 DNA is TGCGCCAGCAGGTGGAGCCTCCCGTCGTCCAATGAGCAGTTCTTC. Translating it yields CASRWSLPSSNEQFF.

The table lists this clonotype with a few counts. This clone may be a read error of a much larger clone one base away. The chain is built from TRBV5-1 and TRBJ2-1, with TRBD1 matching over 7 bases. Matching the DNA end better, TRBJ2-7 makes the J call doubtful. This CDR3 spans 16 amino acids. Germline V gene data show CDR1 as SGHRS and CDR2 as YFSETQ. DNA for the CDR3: TGCGCCAGCAGCTTGACTTCCGGGCAAGGGGGCAATGAGCAGTACTTC. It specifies CASSLTSGQGGNEQYF.

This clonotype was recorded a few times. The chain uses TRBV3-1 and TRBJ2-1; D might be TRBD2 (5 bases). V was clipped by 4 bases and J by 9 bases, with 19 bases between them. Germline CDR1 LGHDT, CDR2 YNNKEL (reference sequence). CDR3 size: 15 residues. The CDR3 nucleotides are TGTGCCAGCAGCCTTGACAACTACCCTGGAGGTGAGCAGTTCTTC. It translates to CASSLDNYPGGEQFF.

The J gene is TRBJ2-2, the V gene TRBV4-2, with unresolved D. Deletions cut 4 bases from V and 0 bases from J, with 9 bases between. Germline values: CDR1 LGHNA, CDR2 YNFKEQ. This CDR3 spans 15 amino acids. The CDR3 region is CASSRWVSNTGELFF. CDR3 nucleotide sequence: TGTGCCAGCAGCCGGTGGGTTTCGAACACCGGGGAGCTGTTTTTT.

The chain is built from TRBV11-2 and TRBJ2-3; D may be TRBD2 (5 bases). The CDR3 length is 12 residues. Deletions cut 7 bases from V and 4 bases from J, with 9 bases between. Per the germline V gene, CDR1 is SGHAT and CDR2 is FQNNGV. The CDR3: CASNTDSDTQYF. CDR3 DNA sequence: TGTGCCAGCAATACGGACTCAGATACGCAGTATTTT.

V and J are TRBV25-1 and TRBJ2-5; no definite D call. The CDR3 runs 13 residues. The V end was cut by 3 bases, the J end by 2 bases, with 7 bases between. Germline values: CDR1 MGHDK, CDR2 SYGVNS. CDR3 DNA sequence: TGTGCCAGCAGTGACTACATACAAGAGACCCAGTACTTC. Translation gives CASSDYIQETQYF.